This T cell receptor beta chain came from a study of Graves' ophthalmopathy and Graves' hyperthyroidism. Overall study results and limits: The 13-signature model separated ophthalmopathy from stable hyperthyroidism at almost 90% sensitivity and almost 83% specificity.

Donors with ophthalmopathy: moderate-to-severe activity, CAS ≥3, NOSPECS ≥4, duration under 3 months. Researchers took RNA transcripts and amplified TCR beta CDR3 regions from them. RT-PCR in the first round used HTBI primers; a second-round multiplex PCR followed. TCRdb reprocessed the multiplex PCR reads via MiXCR and lists one record per CDR3 protein. The data show around 600,000 distinct CDR3 sequences, about 41% seen once. This clonotype was counted at least ten times. Its antigen is currently unknown. The CDR3 extends over 12 amino acids. Trimming removed 5 bases at V and 8 bases at J, with 12 bases between. CDR1 and CDR2 from the germline V gene are SEHNR and FQNEAQ (reference sequence).

This clonotype originated in an adult man with Graves' ophthalmopathy. V gene TRBV7-9 combines with J gene TRBJ1-2; D not certain. Sample: peripheral blood. The CDR3 DNA follows: TGTGCCAGCAGCCCGGGCCTGTTCGGCTACACCTTC. Translation gives CASSPGLFGYTF.